This entry lists 9 T cell receptor beta chains sequenced from one sample in a study of shared clonotypes between healthy human individuals. Measured with immunoSEQ multiplex PCR; TCRdb has only the in-frame clones, and not every one. The sample includes about 490,000 clones, 81% of them seen just once. Material for sequencing was PBMCs. The receptors were sampled from a middle-aged woman in good health. Some clones in this sample may be carry-over from other donors' samples.

This clone was recorded only once. Since a far larger clone is one base different, this is likely a read error. This CDR3 is also generated by other DNA sequences in the sample. This chain links TRBV7-3 with TRBJ2-3; 8 bases match TRBD2. Per the germline V gene, CDR1 is SGHTA and CDR2 is FQGTGA. The CDR3 totals 16 residues. The CDR3 loop reads CASSLTGGASTDTQYF. In DNA form, the CDR3 reads TGTGCCAGTAGCTTAACGGGAGGGGCGAGCACAGATACGCAGTATTTT.

The rearrangement uses TRBV5-1 and TRBJ2-3; possible D gene TRBD2, 6 bases. The CDR3 runs to 15 residues. Trimming cost V 0 bases and J 3 bases, with 11 bases left between them. Germline lookup yields CDR1 SGHRS and CDR2 YFSETQ. The CDR3 coding sequence is TGCGCCAGCAGCTTGGCGGTTAGCGGAACAGATACGCAGTATTTT. Its protein is CASSLAVSGTDTQYF.

This clone turned up a few times. The chain carries TRBV5-1 and TRBJ2-1; no firm D call. The CDR3 has 13 amino acids. Germline-derived CDR1 and CDR2 are SGHRS and YFSETQ. V dropped 4 bases and J dropped 3 bases, with 8 bases sitting between them. CDR3 DNA: TGCGCCAGCAGCCCGGCAATCTACAATGAGCAGTTCTTC. Translation: CASSPAIYNEQFF.

This chain uses TRBV18 with TRBJ2-1, with 11 bases that match TRBD2. Germline V gives CDR1 KGHSH, CDR2 LQKENI. This CDR3 contains 18 residues. The V segment lost 1 base and the J segment 6 bases; nucleotides outside the gene matches: 11. CDR3 sequence (DNA): TGTGCCAGCTCACCACGCAATAGCGGGAGGGCCATGGGCAATGAGCAGTTCTTC. Residues: CASSPRNSGRAMGNEQFF.

This chain connects TRBV5-4 to TRBJ2-3; 9 bases align to TRBD2. With 0 bases clipped from V and 4 bases from J, the junction kept 3 bases outside the gene matches. CDR3 length: 15 residues. Germline CDR1 reads SGHNT; CDR2 reads YYREEE (reference sequence). The DNA for the CDR3 is TGTGCCAGCAGCTTGGATAGCGGGAGCTCAGATACGCAGTATTTT. This sequence encodes CASSLDSGSSDTQYF.

The chain couples TRBV13 to TRBJ1-3; 7 bases align to TRBD1. V shed 5 bases and J 4 bases; nucleotides not matched to a gene: 5. The length of the CDR3 is 14 residues. Germline CDR1 reads PRHDT; CDR2 reads FYEKMQ (reference sequence). The CDR3 is CASSDGTVGNTIYF. The CDR3, as DNA: TGTGCCAGCAGCGACGGGACAGTAGGAAACACCATATATTTT.

The chain carries TRBV28 and TRBJ2-7; tentative D call: TRBD2 (6 bases). The V and J ends lost 6 bases and 4 bases respectively, with 13 bases between them. The CDR3 is 13 amino acids. CDR1 MDHEN and CDR2 SYDVKM come from the germline V gene. The CDR3 DNA reads as TGTGCCAGCAGAATCGGGAGTACTTACGAGCAGTACTTC. Its protein product is CASRIGSTYEQYF.

Concerning this clone itself: With only one base between it and a far larger clone, this is likely a read error. The identical CDR3 is also encoded by other nucleotide sequences in the sample. The genes are TRBV7-3 and TRBJ2-2; TRBD1 or TRBD2 may be the D gene (6 bases each). CDR1 and CDR2 from the germline V gene are SGHTA and FQGTGA. The CDR3 totals 16 residues. V lost 0 bases and J lost 5, with 13 bases in between. In nucleotides, the CDR3 is TGTGCCAGCAGCTTAACAACGGGGGCAGATACCGGGGAGCTGTTTTTT. Amino acids: CASSLTTGADTGELFF.

The table lists this clone with a count of one. A far larger clone is one nucleotide away, so this likely arose from a read error. The rearrangement uses TRBV7-8 and TRBJ1-5; D possibly corresponds to TRBD1 (5 bases). The CDR3 has 14 residues. Germline V gene sequence: CDR1 SGHVS, CDR2 FQNEAQ. For the CDR3, the DNA is TGTGCCAGCAGCCGGGGGGAGACCAATCAGCCCAAGCATTTT. It encodes CASSRGETNQPKHF.